A single sample is the source of the 32 T cell receptor beta chains below, sequenced in a study of CD4 T cells in relation to SARS-CoV-2 and coronaviruses. Their antigens remain unidentified. Sequencing used immunoSEQ multiplex PCR; TCRdb keeps in-frame clones, though not all of them. There are around 41,000 clones in the sample; 84% occur only once, and 1% to 1.5% lies in the top ten. Sequencing input: naive CD4+ T cells from PBMCs, cultured in vitro. Subset specified: naive CD4+ T cells isolated by negative enrichment. Receptor source: an adult with COVID-19.

This clone was seen only once. The chain joins TRBV5-6 to TRBJ2-7; 11 bases line up with TRBD2. This CDR3 spans 17 amino acids. V lost 0 bases, J lost 1 base, and 6 bases stayed unmatched. CDR1 and CDR2 (germline): SGHDT, YYEEEE. The CDR3 DNA follows: TGTGCCAGCAGCTTGGTCCGCGGGACTAGCGGATCCTACGAGCAGTACTTC. This codes for CASSLVRGTSGSYEQYF.

In this sample, this clone turned up a few times. V and J are TRBV3-1 (or the pseudogene TRBV3-2) and TRBJ2-7; 11 bases map to TRBD2. Germline V CDR1 and CDR2: LGHDT, YNNKEL (reference sequence). There are 15 residues in the CDR3. Unmatched junction bases numbered 6, after V lost 1 base and J lost 7 bases. CDR3: CASSQVTSGSREQYF. The CDR3 region has the DNA TGTGCCAGCAGCCAAGTCACTAGCGGGAGTAGGGAGCAGTACTTC.

This chain uses TRBV18 with TRBJ2-1; D ambiguous. CDR3 size: 15 residues. Trimming shortened V by 2 bases and J by 1 base, and 9 bases separated the two germline ends. CDR1 KGHSH and CDR2 LQKENI come from the germline V gene. Written as DNA, the CDR3 is TGTGCCAGCTCACCAGGGCTAGGGTCCTACAATGAGCAGTTCTTC. The encoded protein is CASSPGLGSYNEQFF.

J is TRBJ2-3 and V is TRBV18; 11 bases map to TRBD2. Germline V gene sequence: CDR1 KGHSH, CDR2 LQKENI. This CDR3 is built from 16 residues. V shed 5 bases, J shed 3 bases, and the junction held 7 bases outside the gene matches. CDR3 protein: CASSITSGSVTDTQYF. In nucleotides, the CDR3 is TGTGCCAGCTCAATTACTAGCGGGAGTGTAACAGATACGCAGTATTTT.

This clone has more than one count but fewer than ten. The chain employs TRBV28 and TRBJ1-2; TRBD1 aligns across 7 bases. The germline V gene has CDR1 MDHEN and CDR2 SYDVKM. This CDR3 is 13 amino acids long. V shed 7 bases and J 3 bases; nucleotides not matched to a gene: 5. The CDR3 nucleotides read TGTGCCAGCACCCAAACAGGGGACTATGGCTACACCTTC. Translation gives CASTQTGDYGYTF.

This clone was observed a single time. J is TRBJ2-7 and V is TRBV11-3, with no clear D. This CDR3 region has 12 residues. Germline V lookup: CDR1 SGHNT, CDR2 YENEEA. Trimming removed 0 bases from V and 5 bases from J, with 5 bases in between. This CDR3 reads CASSLDPHEQYF. The CDR3 DNA is TGTGCCAGCAGCTTAGACCCGCACGAGCAGTACTTC.

This rearrangement joins TRBV2 to TRBJ2-5; weak D call: TRBD2 (5 bases). Germline V lookup: CDR1 SNHLY, CDR2 FYNNEI. Trimming took off 6 bases at V and 5 bases at J, with 10 bases between the two ends. The CDR3 has 12 amino acids. CDR3 sequence reads: CASRGSRETQYF. For the CDR3, the DNA is TGTGCCAGCAGGGGGAGTAGGGAGACCCAGTACTTC. Looking up the rest from reference TRBV2 and TRBJ2-5 gives the full variable domain: EPEVTQTPSHQVTQMGQEVILRCVPISNHLYFYWYRQILGQKVEFLVSFYNNEISEKSEIFDDQFSVERPDGSNFTLKIRSTKLEDSAMYFCASRGSRETQYFGPGTRLLVL.

The chain recombines TRBV28 with TRBJ1-1; a weak D match, TRBD1 (6 bases). The germline V gene encodes CDR1 MDHEN and CDR2 SYDVKM. The CDR3 contains 14 residues. V was cut by 2 bases and J by 5 bases, with 12 bases left in between. This chain's CDR3 is CASSLRGEATEAFF. The CDR3, as DNA: TGTGCCAGCAGTTTAAGGGGGGAGGCAACTGAAGCTTTCTTT.

This chain joins TRBV5-4 and TRBJ2-1, with 9 bases that match TRBD2. This CDR3 has 14 amino acids. With V trimmed by 2 bases and J by 4 bases, 1 base remained unmatched. CDR1 is SGHNT, CDR2 YYREEE, per germline (reference sequence). CDR3 protein: CASSFAGGYNEQFF. In DNA form, the CDR3 reads TGTGCCAGCAGCTTTGCGGGAGGGTACAATGAGCAGTTCTTC.

This clone was seen once. The chain joins TRBV28 to TRBJ2-7; D might be TRBD2 (5 bases). Between the trimmed V and J ends, which lost 1 base and 5 bases, there was a span of 9 bases. The CDR3 has 13 residues. Germline V gene sequence: CDR1 MDHEN, CDR2 SYDVKM. The CDR3 is CASSLSGLHEQYF. CDR3 bases: TGTGCCAGCAGTTTATCCGGACTGCACGAGCAGTACTTC.

This clone was seen only a few times. V gene TRBV6-5 combines with J gene TRBJ2-1, with 14 bases matching TRBD2. Germline V gene sequence: CDR1 MNHEY, CDR2 SVGAGI. This CDR3 is built from 14 residues. J was trimmed by 13 bases and V by 2 bases; bases with no gene match: 4. The CDR3 here is CASSYDGTSGSQFF. CDR3 nucleotide sequence: TGTGCCAGCAGTTACGACGGGACTAGCGGGAGTCAGTTCTTC.

The chain combines TRBV19 with TRBJ1-6, with D perhaps TRBD1 (5 bases). Trimming removed 8 bases at V and 7 bases at J, with 18 bases between. Per germline, CDR1 LNHDA and CDR2 SQIVND (reference sequence). This CDR3 has 15 residues. CDR3 in amino acids: CASGWGAAANSPLHF. Here the CDR3 DNA reads TGTGCCAGTGGTTGGGGCGCCGCGGCCAATTCACCCCTCCACTTT.

The rearrangement joins TRBV7-9 to TRBJ2-2, with 7 bases fitting TRBD2. CDR1 SEHNR and CDR2 FQNEAQ come from the germline V gene (reference sequence). The CDR3 length is 18 residues. Unmatched junction bases numbered 20, after V lost 6 bases and J lost 7 bases. CDR3 coding DNA: TGTGCCAGCAGTTTCGTTTCCGGGAGGTTATCTTGGGACGGGGAGCTGTTTTTT. Its protein product is CASSFVSGRLSWDGELFF.

The CDR3 nucleotides read TGCAGCGGGAAGAACAGGGGGCGGGGGTCTGAAGCTTTCTTT. This encodes CSGKNRGRGSEAFF. The chain has TRBV29-1 and TRBJ1-1; TRBD1 matches at 9 bases. The CDR3 loop spans 14 amino acids. The germline V gene encodes CDR1 SQVTM and CDR2 ANQGSEA. V shed 7 bases and J 6 bases; nucleotides not matched to a gene: 12.

The chain couples TRBV6-5 to TRBJ2-1; no reliable D call. Looked up from germline, CDR1 is MNHEY and CDR2 is SVGAGI. CDR3 size: 12 residues. Trimming shortened V by 8 bases and J by 8 bases, and 13 bases separated the two germline ends. The DNA of the CDR3 is TGTGCCAGCTGGGGTTTGGGCGATGAGCAGTTCTTC. Translated, it gives CASWGLGDEQFF.

This chain links TRBV7-9 with TRBJ2-2; the D is unclear. V was shortened by 7 bases and J by 5 bases, with 17 bases between the two germline ends. Germline assignment: CDR1 SEHNR and CDR2 FQNEAQ (reference sequence). There are 15 residues in the CDR3. The CDR3 bases are TGTGCCAGCACCATCTCAGGATCAGCGACCGGGGAGCTGTTTTTT. As protein: CASTISGSATGELFF.

This rearrangement joins TRBV11-2 to TRBJ2-5, with D hard to call. V lost 6 bases and J lost 1, with 9 bases in between. This CDR3 is 13 amino acids long. Looked up from germline, CDR1 is SGHAT and CDR2 is FQNNGV. CDR3 nucleotide sequence: TGTGCCAGCAGGGGCCAGTCCCAAGAGACCCAGTACTTC. Residues: CASRGQSQETQYF. The complete variable domain, with remaining parts taken from reference TRBV11-2 and TRBJ2-5, reads EAGVAQSPRYKIIEKRQSVAFWCNPISGHATLYWYQQILGQGPKLLIQFQNNGVVDDSQLPKDRFSAERLKGVDSTLKIQPAKLEDSAVYLCASRGQSQETQYFGPGTRLLVL.

The chain joins TRBV14 to TRBJ2-3; 7 bases map to TRBD1. The V gene's germline CDR1 is SGHDN and CDR2 FVKESK. The CDR3 spans 17 residues. V shed 1 base and J 2 bases; nucleotides not matched to a gene: 9. The DNA of the CDR3 is TGTGCCAGCAGCCAAGGGGACCGGGACAGATACACAGATACGCAGTATTTT. It yields the protein CASSQGDRDRYTDTQYF.

J is TRBJ2-5 and V is TRBV7-9; 11 bases fit TRBD2. The CDR3 loop spans 14 amino acids. V was clipped by 5 bases and J by 6 bases; unmatched bases: 5. Germline CDR1 SEHNR, CDR2 FQNEAQ (reference sequence). The CDR3 sequence is CASSPTSGSKTQYF. CDR3 DNA: TGTGCCAGCAGCCCTACTAGCGGGAGCAAGACCCAGTACTTC.

J is TRBJ2-5 and V is TRBV4-2; D is undetermined. The CDR3 is 13 amino acids. Germline V gene data show CDR1 as LGHNA and CDR2 as YNFKEQ. Trimming took 1 base from V and 0 from J, leaving 3 bases between them. CDR3 sequence (DNA): TGTGCCAGCAGCCAAGGGGACCAAGAGACCCAGTACTTC. Protein product: CASSQGDQETQYF.

The chain is built from TRBV18 and TRBJ2-3; perhaps TRBD2 as D (5 bases). Trimming removed 3 bases from V and 0 bases from J, with 19 bases in between. The CDR3 extends over 18 amino acids. Germline assignment: CDR1 KGHSH and CDR2 LQKENI. The CDR3 loop is CASSPRQRTTTSTDTQYF. CDR3 DNA sequence: TGTGCCAGCTCACCTCGACAACGTACGACTACTAGCACAGATACGCAGTATTTT.

The rearrangement uses TRBV6-5 and TRBJ1-5, with 10 bases lining up with TRBD1. The V gene's germline CDR1 is MNHEY and CDR2 SVGAGI. The CDR3 length is 13 residues. V dropped 9 bases and J dropped 7; count of bases not matched to a gene: 6. The CDR3 sequence: CASGTGVRQPQHF. The CDR3 region has the DNA TGTGCCAGTGGGACAGGGGTCCGGCAGCCCCAGCATTTT.

The CDR3 loop reads CASRNIGNTGELFF. CDR3 DNA: TGTGCCAGCCGAAATATCGGAAACACCGGGGAGCTGTTTTTT. The chain couples TRBV3-1 (or the pseudogene TRBV3-2) to TRBJ2-2; D is uncertain. The germline V gene has CDR1 LGHDT and CDR2 YNNKEL (reference sequence). The CDR3 has 14 amino acids. With 8 bases removed from V and 2 bases from J, the gap between germline ends came to 12 bases.

In its sample, this clone was seen a few times. The gene calls are TRBV5-8 and TRBJ2-1; the D gene is possibly TRBD2 (5 bases). CDR1 is SGHTS, CDR2 YDEGEE, per germline. V dropped 2 bases and J dropped 1 base, with 16 bases sitting between them. The CDR3 consists of 17 residues. The CDR3 spells CASSFAVLVESYNEQFF. For the CDR3, the DNA is TGTGCCAGCAGCTTCGCTGTACTAGTAGAGTCCTACAATGAGCAGTTCTTC.

The chain couples TRBV30 to TRBJ1-5; the D gene is possibly TRBD1 (6 bases). CDR3 length: 13 residues. In germline, CDR1 is GTSNPN, CDR2 SVGIG (reference sequence). With 4 bases removed from V and 1 base from J, the gap between germline ends came to 8 bases. CDR3 protein: CAWKGGSNQPQHF. CDR3 bases: TGTGCCTGGAAAGGGGGGAGCAATCAGCCCCAGCATTTT.

V usage is TRBV28 and J usage is TRBJ2-2; the match to TRBD2 covers 15 bases. From germline, CDR1 is MDHEN and CDR2 SYDVKM. The CDR3 spans 21 residues. With 4 bases clipped from V and 5 bases from J, the junction kept 17 bases outside the gene matches. The CDR3 sequence: CASSSLRGWGLAGGGTGELFF. The CDR3 bases are TGTGCCAGCAGTTCCCTCCGTGGGTGGGGACTAGCGGGAGGTGGGACCGGGGAGCTGTTTTTT. The full variable domain, in which reference TRBV28 and TRBJ2-2 provide the parts outside the CDR3, is DVKVTQSSRYLVKRTGEKVFLECVQDMDHENMFWYRQDPGLGLRLIYFSYDVKMKEKGDIPEGYSVSREKKERFSLILESASTNQTSMYLCASSSLRGWGLAGGGTGELFFGEGSRLTVL.

This clone is a singleton in its sample. V is TRBV9 and J is TRBJ2-5; TRBD1 matches 10 bases. CDR1 SGDLS and CDR2 YYNGEE come from the germline V gene. After removal of 1 base from V and 5 bases from J, the junction contained 5 bases not matched to a gene. The CDR3 has 15 residues. The CDR3 protein is CASSVRTGGTETQYF. CDR3 DNA: TGTGCCAGCAGCGTAAGGACAGGGGGTACGGAGACCCAGTACTTC. Using reference TRBV9 and TRBJ2-5 for the parts outside the CDR3, the full variable domain is DSGVTQTPKHLITATGQRVTLRCSPRSGDLSVYWYQQSLDQGLQFLIQYYNGEERAKGNILERFSAQQFPDLHSELNLSSLELGDSALYFCASSVRTGGTETQYFGPGTRLLVL.

The V call is TRBV7-9, the J call TRBJ2-5; a weak D match, TRBD1 (5 bases). The germline V gene has CDR1 SEHNR and CDR2 FQNEAQ (reference sequence). CDR3 length equals 14 residues. With 1 base removed from V and 2 bases from J, the gap between germline ends came to 8 bases. The CDR3 is CASSLEAGQETQYF. The CDR3 DNA is TGTGCCAGCAGCTTAGAAGCAGGGCAAGAGACCCAGTACTTC.

This chain links TRBV19 with TRBJ2-1; TRBD2 aligns across 7 bases. The CDR3 consists of 16 residues. CDR1 and CDR2 from the germline V gene are LNHDA and SQIVND (reference sequence). Losses at the gene ends were 5 bases for V and 0 bases for J; bases not matched to a gene: 7. CDR3 bases: TGTGCCAGTAGTTTGTCAGGGAGGGTCTCCTACAATGAGCAGTTCTTC. It translates to CASSLSGRVSYNEQFF.

J is TRBJ2-1 and V is TRBV7-2; 8 nucleotides line up with TRBD2. The V gene's germline CDR1 is SGHTA and CDR2 FQGNSA. V shed 4 bases, J shed 9 bases, and the junction held 8 bases outside the gene matches. The CDR3 contains 14 residues. The CDR3 reads CASSWATSVSEQFF. The CDR3 nucleotides are TGTGCCAGCAGCTGGGCGACTAGCGTTAGTGAGCAGTTCTTC.

With regard to this clone: Germline is not matched at one junction end, which may reflect a read error. The chain recombines TRBV6-1 with TRBJ2-7; TRBD2 agrees at 9 bases. This CDR3 comprises 12 residues. Germline-derived CDR1 and CDR2 are MNHNS and SASEGT. DNA for the CDR3: TGTGCCAGCAGTGAATTGCGCCTAGCGGGAATCTTC. Its protein is CASSELRLAGIF.

The gene calls are TRBV15 and TRBJ2-5; the match to TRBD2 covers 7 bases. Trimming at V came to 2 bases and at J to 5 bases, leaving 17 bases not matched to a gene. Germline CDR1 and CDR2: LNHNV and YYDKDF (reference sequence). CDR3 length: 18 residues. The CDR3 region has the DNA TGTGCCACCAGCAGACTTCCCCGTTGGGAGGGCCGCGGGGAGACCCAGTACTTC. It yields the protein CATSRLPRWEGRGETQYF.